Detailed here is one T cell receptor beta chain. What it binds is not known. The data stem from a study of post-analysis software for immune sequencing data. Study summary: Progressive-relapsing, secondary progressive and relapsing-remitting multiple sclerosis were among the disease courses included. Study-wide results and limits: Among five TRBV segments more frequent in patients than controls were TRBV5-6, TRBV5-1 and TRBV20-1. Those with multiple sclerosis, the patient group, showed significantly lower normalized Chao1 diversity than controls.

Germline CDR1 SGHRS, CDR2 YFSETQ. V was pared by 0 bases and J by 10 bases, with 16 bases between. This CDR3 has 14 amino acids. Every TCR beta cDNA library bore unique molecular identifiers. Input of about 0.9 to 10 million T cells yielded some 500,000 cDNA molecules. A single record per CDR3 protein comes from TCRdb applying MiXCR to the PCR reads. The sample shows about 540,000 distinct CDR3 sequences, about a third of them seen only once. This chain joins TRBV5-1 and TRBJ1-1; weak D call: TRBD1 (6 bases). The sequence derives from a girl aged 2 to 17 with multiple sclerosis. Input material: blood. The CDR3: CASSLEVTGKGAFF. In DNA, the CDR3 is TGCGCCAGCAGCTTGGAGGTGACAGGTAAAGGAGCTTTCTTT.